This passage covers 22 T cell receptor beta chains from one sample sequenced in a study of graft-versus-host responses after intestinal transplantation. Repertoires were generated with immunoSEQ multiplex PCR, while TCRdb's copy carries only in-frame clones and drops some. This table has about 25,000 clones, about 94% appearing once. Material: PBMCs, obtained around 30 days after intestinal transplant. These receptors all stem from a human patient who received an intestinal transplant, so some T cells may come from the graft donor.

The rearrangement uses TRBV5-1 and TRBJ2-5; 14 nucleotides match TRBD2. Germline lookup yields CDR1 SGHRS and CDR2 YFSETQ. V shed 4 bases and J 5 bases; nucleotides not matched to a gene: 7. The CDR3 has 16 amino acids. In DNA form, the CDR3 reads TGCGCCAGCAGCCTAGGGACTAGCGGGAGCGGGGAGACCCAGTACTTC. This encodes CASSLGTSGSGETQYF.

The chain recombines TRBV5-1 with TRBJ1-1; D might be TRBD1 (5 bases). Germline V CDR1 and CDR2: SGHRS, YFSETQ. V lost 0 bases and J lost 4, with 10 bases in between. The CDR3 has 14 amino acids. CDR3 sequence: CASSLEGVGTEAFF. The DNA of the CDR3 is TGCGCCAGCAGCTTGGAAGGGGTCGGCACTGAAGCTTTCTTT.

The chain links TRBV5-4 to TRBJ2-7; D is unclear. The CDR3 extends over 14 amino acids. The ends were cut back, 2 bases at V and 1 base at J, with 10 bases in the middle. CDR1 and CDR2 from the germline V gene are SGHNT and YYREEE (reference sequence). In nucleotides, the CDR3 is TGTGCCAGCAGCTTTCTGCCCGGGTCCTACGAGCAGTACTTC. Translated: CASSFLPGSYEQYF. Full variable domain (remainder filled in from reference TRBV5-4 and TRBJ2-7): ETGVTQSPTHLIKTRGQQVTLRCSSQSGHNTVSWYQQALGQGPQFIFQYYREEENGRGNFPPRFSGLQFPNYSSELNVNALELDDSALYLCASSFLPGSYEQYFGPGTRLTVT.

The rearrangement uses TRBV27 and TRBJ1-2; D gene ambiguous. Between the trimmed V and J ends, which lost 5 bases and 4 bases, there was a span of 14 bases. This CDR3 spans 14 amino acids. CDR1 and CDR2 (germline): MNHEY, SMNVEV (reference sequence). The CDR3 nucleotides are TGTGCCAGCAGTCCCGAGAGGGTTGGCTATGGCTACACCTTC. This codes for CASSPERVGYGYTF.

The genes are TRBV15 and TRBJ1-1; D uncertain. Deletions cut 1 base from V and 5 bases from J, with 8 bases between. Looked up from germline, CDR1 is LNHNV and CDR2 is YYDKDF (reference sequence). The CDR3 consists of 13 residues. The chain's CDR3 is CATSRAGRTEAFF. CDR3 DNA: TGTGCCACCAGCAGAGCCGGGAGGACTGAAGCTTTCTTT.

This sequence joins TRBV28 and TRBJ1-2; 9 positions agree with TRBD1. V dropped 4 bases and J dropped 3; count of bases not matched to a gene: 12. This CDR3 region has 17 residues. From germline, CDR1 is MDHEN and CDR2 SYDVKM. CDR3 residues: CASSSPGGQGQDYGYTF. DNA for the CDR3: TGTGCCAGCAGTTCCCCCGGGGGACAGGGCCAAGACTATGGCTACACCTTC.

This clone was counted a single time. The V call is TRBV11-2, the J call TRBJ1-1; tentatively, D is TRBD1 (6 bases). The CDR3 is made up of 13 amino acids. CDR1 and CDR2 (germline): SGHAT, FQNNGV. With 4 bases removed from V and 6 bases from J, the gap between germline ends came to 12 bases. The CDR3 sequence: CASSSGQKPEAFF. The CDR3 coding sequence is TGTGCCAGCAGCTCAGGACAGAAACCTGAAGCTTTCTTT.

The rearrangement uses TRBV5-1 and TRBJ2-7; tentative D call: TRBD1 (5 bases). CDR3 size: 14 residues. Trimming removed 0 bases from V and 0 bases from J, with 7 bases in between. Germline V gives CDR1 SGHRS, CDR2 YFSETQ. The CDR3 DNA sequence: TGCGCCAGCAGCTTGGACAGGTACTCCTACGAGCAGTACTTC. Its translation is CASSLDRYSYEQYF.

V is TRBV4-1 and J is TRBJ2-7; D is unresolved. CDR1 is MGHRA and CDR2 is YSYEKL in the germline V gene. The CDR3 is made up of 14 amino acids. V was shortened by 4 bases and J by 3 bases, with 13 bases between the two germline ends. This CDR3 is CASSPYFGRYEQYF. The CDR3 nucleotides read TGCGCCAGCAGCCCCTATTTTGGCCGCTACGAGCAGTACTTC.

This chain joins TRBV5-6 and TRBJ1-4; TRBD1 might be the D (5 bases). The CDR3 totals 17 residues. Germline V gene lookup returns CDR1 SGHDT and CDR2 YYEEEE. Trimming took off 0 bases at V and 0 bases at J, with 12 bases between the two ends. The CDR3 DNA follows: TGTGCCAGCAGCTTGGGTCAGGGCGTCGCAACTAATGAAAAACTGTTTTTT. Its translation: CASSLGQGVATNEKLFF.

J is TRBJ1-6 and V is TRBV5-6; no clear D gene. V lost 3 bases and J lost 10, with 14 bases in between. Germline lookup yields CDR1 SGHDT and CDR2 YYEEEE. CDR3 size: 14 residues. CDR3 sequence reads: CASSSGERGSPLHF. DNA of the CDR3: TGTGCCAGCAGCTCCGGGGAGCGGGGATCACCCCTCCACTTT. The full variable domain, completed using reference TRBV5-6 and TRBJ1-6, is DAGVTQSPTHLIKTRGQQVTLRCSPKSGHDTVSWYQQALGQGPQFIFQYYEEEERQRGNFPDRFSGHQFPNYSSELNVNALLLGDSALYLCASSSGERGSPLHFGNGTRLTVT.

This clone appeared a single time. The J gene is TRBJ2-7, the V gene TRBV6-1; no reliable D call. The CDR3 extends over 14 amino acids. The V end lost 0 bases, the J end lost 3 bases, and 9 bases lay between the germline ends. Germline lookup yields CDR1 MNHNS and CDR2 SASEGT. The CDR3 DNA reads TGTGCCAGCAGTGAAGCATGGGAACTCTACGAGCAGTACTTC. It codes for CASSEAWELYEQYF.

This clone was counted a single time. The chain uses TRBV2 and TRBJ2-1; 10 nucleotides align to TRBD2. The length of the CDR3 is 15 residues. Germline values: CDR1 SNHLY, CDR2 FYNNEI. V trimming: 6 bases; J trimming: 5 bases; junction bases outside the gene matches: 7. The CDR3 DNA is TGTGCCAGCAGGAACCTAGCGGGAGCCAACAATGAGCAGTTCTTC. Translating gives CASRNLAGANNEQFF.

V usage is TRBV19 and J usage is TRBJ2-5; 7 bases fit TRBD2. Trimming took 7 bases from V and 4 from J; bases not matched to a gene: 9. This CDR3 spans 14 amino acids. Germline V gene data show CDR1 as LNHDA and CDR2 as SQIVND (reference sequence). The CDR3 spells CASNLGGGTETQYF. DNA of the CDR3: TGTGCCAGTAACCTGGGCGGGGGTACAGAGACCCAGTACTTC. The complete variable domain, with remaining parts taken from reference TRBV19 and TRBJ2-5, reads DGGITQSPKYLFRKEGQNVTLSCEQNLNHDAMYWYRQDPGQGLRLIYYSQIVNDFQKGDIAEGYSVSREKKESFPLTVTSAQKNPTAFYLCASNLGGGTETQYFGPGTRLLVL.

The chain links TRBV10-3 to TRBJ2-1, with D unresolved. Germline V CDR1 and CDR2: ENHRY, SYGVKD. The CDR3 extends over 12 amino acids. The germline V and J ends were trimmed by 6 bases and 8 bases, with 11 bases remaining between them. As DNA, the CDR3 is TGTGCCATCAGCGAACCGGGCGATGAGCAGTTCTTC. Residues: CAISEPGDEQFF.

The rearrangement uses TRBV4-3 and TRBJ2-7, with D maybe TRBD2 (5 bases). The V gene's germline CDR1 is LGHNA and CDR2 YSLEER. There are 15 residues in the CDR3. The ends were cut back, 5 bases at V and 0 bases at J, with 14 bases in the middle. The CDR3 coding sequence is TGCGCCAGCAGCATAGGGCGGGTCTCCTCCTACGAGCAGTACTTC. Translating gives CASSIGRVSSYEQYF.

This chain links TRBV6-5 with TRBJ2-2; 7 bases match TRBD2. V dropped 3 bases and J dropped 4; count of bases not matched to a gene: 5. The V gene's germline CDR1 is MNHEY and CDR2 SVGAGI. CDR3 length: 15 amino acids. The CDR3 DNA follows: TGTGCCAGCAGTTATGCGAGGGAGGGCACCGGGGAGCTGTTTTTT. Translation: CASSYAREGTGELFF.

This clone has only a few counts. The chain recombines TRBV5-1 with TRBJ1-1; D is perhaps TRBD1 (5 bases). Germline V CDR1 and CDR2: SGHRS, YFSETQ. The CDR3 consists of 13 residues. V was cut by 4 bases and J by 3 bases, with 10 bases left in between. This CDR3 reads CASSPAGDTEAFF. CDR3 in DNA: TGCGCCAGCAGCCCCGCGGGGGACACTGAAGCTTTCTTT.

This chain connects TRBV7-9 to TRBJ1-2; D is uncertain. Germline assignment: CDR1 SEHNR and CDR2 FQNEAQ (reference sequence). CDR3 length: 15 residues. Trimming took 3 bases from V and 8 from J, leaving 19 bases between them. CDR3 nucleotide sequence: TGTGCCAGCAGCTTGGTGGATGAGGAGATCCGCGGCTACACCTTC. Translated: CASSLVDEEIRGYTF.

The chain combines TRBV28 with TRBJ2-3, with TRBD1 identical over 9 bases. The CDR3 is 17 residues long. Unmatched junction bases numbered 6, after V lost 0 bases and J lost 2 bases. Germline CDR1 reads MDHEN; CDR2 reads SYDVKM. This CDR3 reads CASSLWRDRVYTDTQYF. The DNA for the CDR3 is TGTGCCAGCAGTTTATGGCGGGACAGGGTATACACAGATACGCAGTATTTT.

V is TRBV7-9 and J is TRBJ1-2; D is ambiguous. Germline V gives CDR1 SEHNR, CDR2 FQNEAQ (reference sequence). Trimming took off 2 bases at V and 3 bases at J, with 4 bases between the two ends. CDR3 length: 12 residues. The CDR3 DNA reads as TGTGCCAGCAGCTTATCAGACTATGGCTACACCTTC. The encoded protein is CASSLSDYGYTF.

The chain is built from TRBV19 and TRBJ1-5; weak D call: TRBD1 (5 bases). V lost 4 bases to trimming and J lost 4 bases, with 20 bases between them. Germline V gene sequence: CDR1 LNHDA, CDR2 SQIVND (reference sequence). The CDR3 runs to 17 residues. CDR3 loop: CASSNSPGRGPNQPQHF. DNA of the CDR3: TGTGCCAGTAGTAATAGCCCAGGGCGCGGCCCTAATCAGCCCCAGCATTTT.